Below, 15 T cell receptor beta chains from the same sample are listed, as sequenced in a study of beta chain features in type 1 diabetes. Study observations and caveats: Shortening of TCRB CDR3s, moderate but significant, appeared in all four CD4+ subsets of Type 1 diabetes patients.

No antigen is known for these receptors. The study reverse transcribed the entire isolated RNA, so it sequenced expressed TCRB transcripts. Using immunoSEQ multiplex PCR, the repertoire was profiled, and TCRdb retains in-frame clones only, with some absent. The table has roughly 730,000 clones, 13% seen once. Specimen: naive CD4+ T cells from blood. These receptors were obtained from a man aged 18 to 35 with type 1 diabetes.

Regarding this clone: This CDR3 is also generated by other DNA sequences in the sample. V and J are TRBV18 and TRBJ1-1; the D is unclear. V lost 3 bases, J lost 2 bases, and 13 bases lay in between. The CDR3 totals 15 residues. The V gene's germline CDR1 is KGHSH and CDR2 LQKENI. The CDR3 DNA follows: TGTGCCAGCTCACCCCGACGGGATCCCAACACTGAAGCTTTCTTT. Protein product: CASSPRRDPNTEAFF.

The rearrangement links TRBV7-9 to TRBJ2-5; 7 bases match TRBD2. Germline-derived CDR1 and CDR2 are SEHNR and FQNEAQ (reference sequence). The CDR3 consists of 14 residues. J gave up 4 bases and V 2 bases, and 4 bases lay outside the gene matches. The CDR3 loop reads CASSLRLAAETQYF. Written as DNA, the CDR3 is TGTGCCAGCAGCTTAAGACTAGCAGCAGAGACCCAGTACTTC.

This clone occurred a few times. The genes are TRBV30 and TRBJ1-2; the match to TRBD1 covers 10 bases. The trim removed 5 bases at V and 6 bases at J, leaving 9 bases unmatched. Germline V gene lookup returns CDR1 GTSNPN and CDR2 SVGIG (reference sequence). The CDR3 runs to 14 residues. The CDR3 here is CAWDRDRGRNGYTF. Here the CDR3 DNA reads TGTGCCTGGGACCGGGACAGGGGACGGAATGGCTACACCTTC.

The chain uses TRBV14 and TRBJ1-2, with D unclear. This CDR3 has 14 residues. V lost 0 bases and J lost 8, with 13 bases in between. CDR1 and CDR2 (germline): SGHDN, FVKESK. The CDR3 sequence: CASSQDGYSAGYTF. The CDR3 DNA follows: TGTGCCAGCAGCCAAGATGGTTATTCGGCGGGCTACACCTTC.

This clone has only a few counts. The V gene is TRBV20-1, the J gene TRBJ1-2; no definite D call. Germline assignment: CDR1 DFQATT and CDR2 SNEGSKA (reference sequence). CDR3 size: 11 residues. This CDR3 reads CRAPGVYGYTF. The CDR3 DNA is TGCAGAGCCCCGGGCGTCTATGGCTACACCTTC.

This clone has a handful of counts. The rearrangement links TRBV10-3 to TRBJ2-3, with a tentative D call TRBD2 (5 bases). Germline V gives CDR1 ENHRY, CDR2 SYGVKD. Trimming removed 3 bases from V and 2 bases from J, with 9 bases in between. CDR3 length: 14 amino acids. CDR3 residues: CAISDGGSTDTQYF. CDR3 nucleotides: TGTGCCATCAGTGATGGCGGGTCCACAGATACGCAGTATTTT.

The J gene is TRBJ1-2, the V gene TRBV6-1; a possible D gene is TRBD1 (5 bases). The germline V gene has CDR1 MNHNS and CDR2 SASEGT. Trimming cost V 1 base and J 7 bases, with 16 bases left between them. This CDR3 has 15 residues. CDR3 nucleotides: TGTGCCAGCAGTGAAGAGTCCGGCTCAGGGTTTGGCTACACCTTC. Its protein product is CASSEESGSGFGYTF.

This clone was seen a few times. J is TRBJ2-1 and V is TRBV29-1; the match to TRBD2 covers 10 bases. CDR3 length: 13 residues. V shed 4 bases and J 4 bases; nucleotides not matched to a gene: 1. Germline V gene lookup returns CDR1 SQVTM and CDR2 ANQGSEA. CDR3 protein: CSVGSGGYNEQFF. The CDR3 DNA is TGCAGCGTTGGTAGCGGGGGGTACAATGAGCAGTTCTTC.

A few counts support this clone. V and J are TRBV7-2 and TRBJ2-5; 8 bases map to TRBD1. Trimming cost V 5 bases and J 2 bases; bases outside gene matches: 13. This CDR3 spans 17 amino acids. Germline V gene lookup returns CDR1 SGHTA and CDR2 FQGNSA. CDR3 bases: TGTGCCAGCAGCCCGGACCTTGGGACAGGCGTTCAAGAGACCCAGTACTTC. Amino acids: CASSPDLGTGVQETQYF.

This clone was found a few times. This rearrangement joins TRBV5-1 to TRBJ2-5; TRBD1 matches 8 bases. Looked up from germline, CDR1 is SGHRS and CDR2 is YFSETQ. This CDR3 region has 16 residues. Trimming took 4 bases from V and 0 from J; bases not matched to a gene: 8. CDR3 amino acids: CASSRGTGTYQETQYF. The CDR3 region has the DNA TGCGCCAGCAGCCGGGGGACAGGCACGTACCAAGAGACCCAGTACTTC.

The chain employs TRBV4-1 and TRBJ1-5; 8 bases match TRBD1. The CDR3 runs 15 residues. V was pared by 2 bases and J by 4 bases, with 4 bases of the junction left unmatched. Germline V gene lookup returns CDR1 MGHRA and CDR2 YSYEKL. In DNA form, the CDR3 reads TGCGCCAGCAGCCAACCGGACAGGGAAAATCAGCCCCAGCATTTT. Translation gives CASSQPDRENQPQHF.

Here the CDR3 DNA reads TGTGCCACCAGCAGAGATCAGGGGACTCAAGAGACCCAGTACTTC. Translating it yields CATSRDQGTQETQYF. This rearrangement joins TRBV15 to TRBJ2-5, with D perhaps being TRBD1 or TRBD2 (6 bases each). Trimming cost V 0 bases and J 2 bases, with 10 bases left between them. Per the germline V gene, CDR1 is LNHNV and CDR2 is YYDKDF (reference sequence). The CDR3 consists of 15 residues.

This clone showed up just a few times. This chain connects TRBV29-1 to TRBJ2-5; possible D gene TRBD2, 6 bases. This CDR3 is 13 amino acids long. CDR1 is SQVTM, CDR2 ANQGSEA, per germline. Trimming removed 1 base at V and 4 bases at J, with 10 bases between. Written as DNA, the CDR3 is TGCAGCGTTGAAGGGTCGGGGGTAGAGACCCAGTACTTC. Translating gives CSVEGSGVETQYF.

J is TRBJ1-4 and V is TRBV7-6; weak D call: TRBD1 (5 bases). Per the germline V gene, CDR1 is SGHVS and CDR2 is FNYEAQ. This CDR3 region has 14 residues. V was clipped by 3 bases and J by 0 bases, with 5 bases between them. DNA for the CDR3: TGTGCCAGCAGCTTGGGGCCAACTAATGAAAAACTGTTTTTT. This translates into CASSLGPTNEKLFF. The whole variable domain, filled in from reference TRBV7-6 and TRBJ1-4, reads GAGVSQSPRYKVTKRGQDVALRCDPISGHVSLYWYRQALGQGPEFLTYFNYEAQQDKSGLPNDRFSAERPEGSISTLTIQRTEQRDSAMYRCASSLGPTNEKLFFGSGTQLSVL.

This clone was observed a few times. The CDR3 sequence: CASSQDGGQSEKGNTIYF. The CDR3 DNA reads TGCGCCAGCAGCCAAGATGGGGGACAGTCTGAGAAGGGAAACACCATATATTTT. The chain recombines TRBV4-1 with TRBJ1-3; TRBD1 matches 7 bases. CDR1 and CDR2 (germline): MGHRA, YSYEKL. The CDR3 covers 18 residues. The J segment lost 4 bases and the V segment lost 0 bases, leaving 12 bases of the junction unmatched.